This T cell receptor (beta chain) is drawn from a study of identical twins. Study findings and constraints: The degree of excess twin sharing was weaker in beta out-of-frame sequences. The more abundant beta clonotypes in cord blood had fewer insertions, and memory repertoires did not show this.

About this clonotype: Its antigen is still unknown.

Each CDR3 protein is one row after TCRdb ran MiXCR on the 5' RACE reads. The sample lists about 500,000 distinct CDR3 sequences, more than 13% occurring once. The sample was also linked to a second study, of yellow fever vaccine responses in identical twins.

This TCR was sampled from a woman between 18 and 29 years old in good health. The sequenced sample consisted of CD4+ T cells sorted from blood.

The chain's CDR3 is CASSQDHGGDTQYF. The DNA of the CDR3 is TGTGCCAGCAGCCAAGATCACGGAGGAGATACGCAGTATTTT. The chain carries TRBV14 and TRBJ2-3; tentatively, D is TRBD2 (5 bases). This CDR3 has 14 residues. The germline V and J ends were trimmed by 0 bases and 5 bases, with 9 bases remaining between them. Germline V gene sequence: CDR1 SGHDN, CDR2 FVKESK.